These 24 T cell receptor beta chains share one sample of origin, sequenced in a study of identical twins. Each CDR3 protein is one row after TCRdb ran MiXCR on the 5' RACE reads. The sample contains approximately 670,000 distinct CDR3 sequences, 5.5% to 6.5% of which appear only once. The sample taken for sequencing was naive T cells sorted from blood. These receptors were collected from a man younger than 30 in good health.

This clonotype was recorded at least ten times. V gene TRBV5-1 combines with J gene TRBJ1-2; no reliable D call. The CDR3 totals 11 residues. Between the trimmed V and J ends, which lost 5 bases and 7 bases, there was a span of 9 bases. Germline values: CDR1 SGHRS, CDR2 YFSETQ. The DNA for the CDR3 is TGCGCCAGCAGTCGAGACGGTGGCTACACCTTC. This codes for CASSRDGGYTF.

This clonotype has a handful of counts. V and J are TRBV5-1 and TRBJ2-1, with D possibly TRBD1 on 6 matching bases. V was cut by 4 bases and J by 2 bases, with 13 bases left in between. In germline, CDR1 is SGHRS, CDR2 YFSETQ. This CDR3 contains 15 residues. CDR3 DNA sequence: TGCGCCAGCAGCCCGACCCGGGACACCTACAATGAGCAGTTCTTC. Translated, it gives CASSPTRDTYNEQFF.

This clonotype was seen a handful of times. This sequence joins TRBV12-3 or TRBV12-4 and TRBJ1-1; D is unresolved. The CDR3 is made up of 14 amino acids. V dropped 7 bases and J dropped 0 bases, with 12 bases sitting between them. CDR3 in amino acids: CASTPGGMNTEAFF. In DNA form, the CDR3 reads TGTGCCAGCACACCGGGAGGCATGAACACTGAAGCTTTCTTT.

On this clonotype: With a much larger clone just one base away, this may be a read error. The J gene is TRBJ2-3, the V gene TRBV12-3 or TRBV12-4, with D perhaps TRBD2 (5 bases). The CDR3 spans 13 residues. CDR3 protein: CVSSLIGGDTQYF. DNA of the CDR3: TGTGTCAGCAGTTTAATTGGCGGGGATACGCAGTATTTT.

The CDR3 nucleotides read TGTGCCAGCAGGTTGGTCGGGAGGGGCACAGATACGCAGTATTTT. Its protein is CASRLVGRGTDTQYF. The V gene is TRBV11-2, the J gene TRBJ2-3; 8 bases are a match to TRBD2. The CDR3 runs to 15 residues. V was clipped by 6 bases and J by 1 base; unmatched bases: 6. Germline V lookup: CDR1 SGHAT, CDR2 FQNNGV.

This clonotype showed up just a few times. The rearrangement links TRBV7-9 to TRBJ1-5, with D perhaps TRBD1 (5 bases). Trimming pared 5 bases from V and 4 bases from J, leaving 18 bases between. The CDR3 runs 16 residues. Per germline, CDR1 SEHNR and CDR2 FQNEAQ (reference sequence). CDR3 coding DNA: TGTGCCAGCAGCCCCGAGGGGAGGGGCCGGAATCAGCCCCAGCATTTT. Encoded protein: CASSPEGRGRNQPQHF.

This clonotype was observed many times. The rearrangement uses TRBV20-1 and TRBJ2-1; TRBD2 matches at 9 bases. The germline gives CDR1 DFQATT, CDR2 SNEGSKA (reference sequence). The CDR3 loop spans 14 amino acids. V lost 1 base and J lost 10; bases outside the gene matches: 8. The CDR3 sequence is CSARAPSGIEEQFF. The CDR3 DNA is TGCAGTGCTAGAGCGCCTAGCGGGATTGAAGAGCAGTTCTTC.

V usage is TRBV5-6 and J usage is TRBJ2-3; D gene unclear. The V gene lost 4 bases and the J gene lost 1 base, with 10 bases spanning the gap. Germline lookup yields CDR1 SGHDT and CDR2 YYEEEE. The length of the CDR3 is 14 residues. The CDR3 is CASSPPRGTDTQYF. CDR3 DNA sequence: TGTGCCAGCAGCCCTCCTCGGGGCACAGATACGCAGTATTTT.

This clonotype appeared many times. This sequence joins TRBV10-3 and TRBJ2-7, with TRBD1 identical over 9 bases. This CDR3 region has 14 residues. Germline CDR1 reads ENHRY; CDR2 reads SYGVKD. Trimming removed 6 bases from V and 5 bases from J; junction bases left unmatched: 8. The CDR3 DNA is TGTGCCATCAGCGACGGACAGGGGTCCCACGAGCAGTACGTC. It encodes CAISDGQGSHEQYV.

This clonotype was detected only a few times. This chain links TRBV12-3 or TRBV12-4 with TRBJ1-2; D remains unclear. V shed 1 base and J shed 0 bases, with 15 bases lying between them. This CDR3 contains 17 residues. CDR3 DNA sequence: TGTGCCAGCAGTTTAGGACCCCCACACACAGCTAACTATGGCTACACCTTC. Translation gives CASSLGPPHTANYGYTF.

The chain recombines TRBV5-6 with TRBJ1-2; D gene unclear. This CDR3 spans 13 amino acids. CDR1 and CDR2 (germline): SGHDT, YYEEEE. V was cut by 0 bases and J by 8 bases, with 11 bases left in between. CDR3 loop: CASSLGMAGGYTF. In DNA, the CDR3 is TGTGCCAGCAGCTTGGGGATGGCTGGAGGCTACACCTTC.

This clonotype appeared many times. This rearrangement joins TRBV10-3 to TRBJ2-5; 7 bases are a match to TRBD1. V was clipped by 4 bases and J by 3 bases; unmatched bases: 2. This CDR3 comprises 13 residues. Germline V CDR1 and CDR2: ENHRY, SYGVKD. For the CDR3, the DNA is TGTGCCATCAGTGGAGGGACAGAAGAGACCCAGTACTTC. Its protein product is CAISGGTEETQYF.

This clonotype occurred many times. The chain joins TRBV7-2 to TRBJ1-1; the D is unclear. The germline V gene encodes CDR1 SGHTA and CDR2 FQGNSA. V was trimmed by 5 bases and J by 11 bases, leaving 18 bases between them. The length of the CDR3 is 13 residues. CDR3 nucleotides: TGTGCCAGCAGCATCACGACGGGAGGAGAGGCTTTCTTT. This codes for CASSITTGGEAFF.

The chain is built from TRBV5-1 and TRBJ1-2, with D maybe TRBD1 (6 bases). The CDR3 extends over 16 amino acids. Trimming removed 0 bases from V and 6 bases from J, with 18 bases in between. The V gene's germline CDR1 is SGHRS and CDR2 YFSETQ. The CDR3 protein is CASSLVPGGREDGYTF. The CDR3 nucleotides are TGCGCCAGCAGCTTGGTCCCGGGGGGCAGAGAGGATGGCTACACCTTC.

The DNA for the CDR3 is TGTGCCAGCAGCCCAGACAGTGGGTTTGGCTACACCTTC. It translates to CASSPDSGFGYTF. J is TRBJ1-2 and V is TRBV7-9, with a possible D match to TRBD1 (5 bases). The CDR3 consists of 13 residues. The ends were cut back, 5 bases at V and 7 bases at J, with 14 bases in the middle. Germline V CDR1 and CDR2: SEHNR, FQNEAQ (reference sequence).

This clonotype was observed many times. The chain joins TRBV20-1 to TRBJ2-7, with D perhaps TRBD2 (6 bases). The CDR3 covers 15 residues. Per germline, CDR1 DFQATT and CDR2 SNEGSKA (reference sequence). V was shortened by 0 bases and J by 2 bases, with 14 bases between the two germline ends. CDR3 DNA: TGCAGTGCTAGAGAGGTCGGGACTGGCCCCTACGAGCAGTACTTC. Translated: CSAREVGTGPYEQYF.

This clonotype appeared many times. V is TRBV7-9 and J is TRBJ2-7, with 8 bases that match TRBD2. Germline V gene lookup returns CDR1 SEHNR and CDR2 FQNEAQ (reference sequence). J lost 2 bases, V lost 8 bases, and 11 bases had no gene match. CDR3 length equals 15 residues. The CDR3 protein is CASSRVPAGAYEQYF. The CDR3 DNA is TGTGCCAGCTCCCGAGTCCCAGCGGGGGCCTACGAGCAGTACTTC.

J is TRBJ2-2 and V is TRBV12-3 or TRBV12-4; TRBD2 matches at 7 bases. J was trimmed by 2 bases and V by 0 bases; bases with no gene match: 6. This CDR3 has 17 amino acids. The CDR3 here is CASSLASGGSNTGELFF. CDR3 DNA: TGTGCCAGCAGTTTAGCCTCTGGCGGGAGCAACACCGGGGAGCTGTTTTTT.

This clonotype was recorded a few times. The chain is built from TRBV7-6 and TRBJ2-7; D gene uncertain. Trimming left V 6 bases short and J 1 base short, with 10 bases between. The CDR3 covers 13 residues. Germline V gene sequence: CDR1 SGHVS, CDR2 FNYEAQ. CDR3 loop: CASSPTESYEQYF. The CDR3 bases are TGTGCCAGCAGTCCAACAGAGTCCTACGAGCAGTACTTC. Filled out from reference TRBV7-6 and TRBJ2-7, the complete variable domain reads GAGVSQSPRYKVTKRGQDVALRCDPISGHVSLYWYRQALGQGPEFLTYFNYEAQQDKSGLPNDRFSAERPEGSISTLTIQRTEQRDSAMYRCASSPTESYEQYFGPGTRLTVT.

Many counts were recorded for this clonotype. The chain carries TRBV11-2 and TRBJ2-2; tentatively, D is TRBD2 (6 bases). The length of the CDR3 is 14 residues. V was clipped by 1 base and J by 6 bases, with 9 bases between them. Germline CDR1 and CDR2: SGHAT and FQNNGV. The CDR3 spells CASSLVGGAGELFF. The CDR3 DNA is TGTGCCAGCAGCTTAGTCGGCGGGGCCGGGGAGCTGTTTTTT.

This clonotype was counted ten times or more. The chain has TRBV5-1 and TRBJ2-1; D call uncertain. This CDR3 has 11 amino acids. Per the germline V gene, CDR1 is SGHRS and CDR2 is YFSETQ. The V end was cut by 7 bases, the J end by 4 bases, with 6 bases between. CDR3: CASYGYNEQFF. The CDR3 nucleotides read TGCGCCAGCTACGGGTACAATGAGCAGTTCTTC.

This clonotype was recorded at least ten times. V is TRBV4-3 and J is TRBJ2-7; 10 bases are a match to TRBD2. The germline V gene has CDR1 LGHNA and CDR2 YSLEER. This CDR3 is 18 amino acids long. Germline trimming cut 0 bases from V and 5 bases from J; bases unmatched to any gene: 13. CDR3 nucleotides: TGCGCCAGCAGCCAAGAACCGCCTTCTAGCGGGAGAGCCCACGAGCAGTACTTC. This sequence encodes CASSQEPPSSGRAHEQYF.

The chain has TRBV20-1 and TRBJ2-1, with TRBD2 as a possible D gene (6 bases). This CDR3 comprises 13 residues. Germline V gene sequence: CDR1 DFQATT, CDR2 SNEGSKA (reference sequence). Trimming shortened V by 2 bases and J by 8 bases, and 13 bases separated the two germline ends. CDR3 sequence reads: CSARNPGVDEQFF. The CDR3 DNA reads TGCAGTGCTAGAAATCCGGGGGTTGATGAGCAGTTCTTC.

The chain employs TRBV5-1 and TRBJ2-5, with D possibly being TRBD1 or TRBD2 (6 bases each). CDR3 length equals 18 residues. Per germline, CDR1 SGHRS and CDR2 YFSETQ. The V and J ends lost 3 bases and 2 bases respectively, with 23 bases between them. CDR3 nucleotides: TGCGCCAGCAGCTGGGGGACACTCCTAGCGAAGAAGCAAGAGACCCAGTACTTC. It codes for CASSWGTLLAKKQETQYF.